The sequence of this T cell receptor beta chain was determined in a study of CD8 T cells in ankylosing spondylitis. By quantitative 5'-RACE with molecular barcodes, the TCR beta libraries were made. Each CDR3 protein gets one entry after TCRdb re-called the 5' RACE reads with MiXCR. The sample lists 30,000 to 35,000 distinct CDR3 sequences, around 30% occurring once. CDR1 SGHRS and CDR2 YFSETQ come from the germline V gene. With V trimmed by 4 bases and J by 5 bases, 12 bases remained unmatched. The CDR3 sequence is 16 residues long. The sample was synovial fluid, either unsorted or a sorted T cell fraction (not recorded which). This chain connects TRBV5-1 to TRBJ2-1; 7 bases fit TRBD2. This receptor was obtained from a male donor with ankylosing spondylitis. The CDR3 loop is CASSLPRGSENNEQFF. The CDR3 DNA reads TGCGCCAGCAGCCTCCCTCGCGGGAGCGAAAACAATGAGCAGTTCTTC.